This TCR beta chain originates from a study of shared clonotypes between healthy human individuals (dated by TCRdb to 2018 to 2020). For context, the study as a whole: The cohort included a few men and a couple of women between 18 and 49 years of age. Blood TCR repertoires of about 5 healthy adults were deeply sequenced to estimate repertoire size and the extent of clonotype sharing between individuals. For each donor, three plates each were used for CD4 naive and CD4 memory, two plates were used for CD8 naive, and one plate was used for CD8 memory. Libraries were prepared and TCR repertoires were sequenced by different laboratories using diverse techniques, in order to increase sequencing depth and limit assay-specific biases. Each donor's leukapheresis produced roughly between about 0.85 and 10 billion PBMCs. Findings and caveats that apply to the study as a whole: Sampling was restricted to blood, and TCR repertoires in tissues likely differ from the TCR repertoires found in blood. Estimated clonotype richness was generally larger for naive than for memory subsets. Rarefaction of sorted-subset datasets indicated incomplete sequencing despite the large sequencing depth. Clonotypes shared by all four sorted-subset donors showed higher generation probabilities than non-shared clonotypes. Pairwise subsampling led to the expectation that sequencing depth would affect the degree of clonotype sharing among donors. The genetic and exposure-history diversity represented was limited by the small number of donors. Across a few donors, approximately 5% of naive CD4, 3% to 3.5% of naive CD8, 2% to 2.5% of memory CD4, and about 0.44% of memory CD8 clonotypes were shared.

The donors were healthy, HIV-negative adults who had no recently reported acute infections or vaccinations. Only Caucasian adults living in Nashville, Tennessee, USA were represented among the donors. CD4+ T cells were enriched by magnetic negative selection; naive cells were then positively selected on CD45RA, and the negative fraction formed the memory subset. Blood was collected by leukapheresis, and PBMCs were isolated by Ficoll-Histopaque density gradient centrifugation and then cryopreserved in liquid nitrogen vapor phase. Analytical flow cytometry was used to check the purity and quantity of each magnetically sorted T cell population. Genomic DNA was isolated from every sorted fraction and measured by UV absorbance on a Nanodrop 2000c. At the junction V is shortened by 8 bases and J by 7 bases; bases outside the gene matches: 11. Per the germline V gene (reference sequence), MNHEY is the CDR1 and SMNVEV is the CDR2. The CDR3 sequence holds 15 residues, the cysteine and phenylalanine included. CDR3 DNA is the only sequence kept; it has 45 bases, read in frame from the first base.

For this clone: The antigen this receptor binds is unknown. Base qualities were left out, and no much larger clone turns up one base away.

Using the deep immunoSEQ assay, multiplex PCR amplified TCR CDR3 regions from genomic DNA. Genomic DNA extracted from each cell subset was distributed evenly over all wells of several immunoSEQ 96-well plates, and each plate served as one replicate. For sorted subsets, approximately 200 ng of genomic DNA, equivalent to some 33,000 T cell genomes, went into each replicate PCR. The purified libraries were quantified using a Qubit 3.0 fluorometer, sized with a Bioanalyzer 2100, and then quantified again using the KAPA Library Quantification kit. Each immunoSEQ 96-well plate was sequenced on its own single-read 150-cycle Illumina NextSeq 550 flow cell. Regarding the original processing steps: Because only junctional sequences without quality scores were contained in the immunoSEQ output, filtering matching that applied to full-length reads could not be performed. To assign V/J genes and CDR3, sequences were annotated against IMGT germline references using PyIR, a Python wrapper for IgBLAST v1.9. Any read was removed if the V/J assignment was weak (E-value above 1e-6), the CDR3 was missing, or the read contained stop codons, out-of-frame junctions, or ambiguous translated residues. A V3J clonotype was defined by an identical inferred V gene, J gene, and CDR3 amino acid sequence. To compute the percentage overlap between repertoires, the number of shared unique clonotypes was divided by the size of the smaller repertoire. Repertoire richness was assessed with RTK rarefaction, the Chao1 estimator, and Recon v2.1 estimates of unobserved clonotypes. OLGA was used to compute generation probabilities for all TCRbeta clonotypes that the gDNA method yielded from a handful of donors. TCRdb took this table from immuneACCESS and kept in-frame rearrangements with V and J called. Such tables lack part of the clones; where checked against another copy, unresolved V genes explain under half of the gap, and the rest is unexplained. The D gene and trimming were derived from the DNA, and the V and J assignments and clone size from that table. This sample gives some 2,000,000 clones in total; approximately 95% of them show up just once. The ten largest clones take up roughly 0.13% of the sample.

The chain is made from TRBV27 and TRBJ1-6; 7 bases in between match TRBD1. This receptor was obtained from a man aged 18-30 years in good health. Material: naive CD4+ T cells sorted from blood. The cell subset or site tag for this specimen amounts to: CD45RA+ positively selected. The nucleotide sequence reads as follows: TGTGCCAGCCGTCCGGGACAGCATAAAAATTCACCCCTCCACTTT. It is translated as CASRPGQHKNSPLHF.